The 8 T cell receptor beta chains below come from one sample, sequenced in a study of cytomegalovirus exposure and HLA in healthy donors (dated by TCRdb to the late 2010s). Libraries were made using the immunoSEQ multiplex PCR assay. For the multiplex PCR, a mixture combining 60 forward primers for TCR Vbeta segments and 13 reverse primers for TCR Jbeta segments was used. What TCRdb holds here is the immuneACCESS table cut down to in-frame rearrangements. Part of the clones is not present; checked against another copy, under half of the missing clones reflect an unresolved V gene, and the others are unexplained. Here the sample has under 250,000 clones; over 80% occur a single time. The ten largest clones add up to roughly 0.71% of the sample. Sequences were obtained from PBMCs. Receptor source: a boy younger than 10 in good health and CMV-seronegative.

This clone appeared a few times. The chain couples TRBV5-1 to TRBJ1-1; tentative D call: TRBD1 (6 bases). V lost 0 bases, J lost 5 bases, and 8 bases lay in between. The CDR3 covers 13 residues. Looked up from germline, CDR1 is SGHRS and CDR2 is YFSETQ. The CDR3 bases are TGCGCCAGCAGCTTGGACAGGGAGACTGAAGCTTTCTTT. As protein: CASSLDRETEAFF.

This clone was seen just once. Here the CDR3 DNA reads TGTGCCTCTTTTTTTCCTAAGCCACATGGGCTCCAAGAGACCCAGTACTTC. Protein: CASFFPKPHGLQETQYF. The chain uses TRBV30 and TRBJ2-5, with unresolved D. Germline V CDR1 and CDR2: GTSNPN, SVGIG (reference sequence). V lost 7 bases and J 1 base, leaving 25 bases between the germline ends. This CDR3 spans 17 amino acids.

This clone showed up just a few times. The chain is built from TRBV5-1 and TRBJ2-7; D perhaps matches TRBD2 (6 bases). There are 15 residues in the CDR3. The V end was cut by 0 bases, the J end by 0 bases, with 10 bases between. Germline V gives CDR1 SGHRS, CDR2 YFSETQ. The CDR3 coding sequence is TGCGCCAGCAGCTTGGGCGGGATGCTCTCCTACGAGCAGTACTTC. Its protein is CASSLGGMLSYEQYF.

The chain has TRBV5-1 and TRBJ2-5; TRBD2 matches at 10 bases. The germline CDR1 and CDR2 sequences are SGHRS and YFSETQ. This CDR3 spans 17 amino acids. V gave up 6 bases and J gave up 2 bases; unmatched junction bases: 13. CDR3 loop: CASKHGILAGGQETQYF. The CDR3 bases are TGCGCCAGCAAACATGGGATCTTAGCGGGGGGTCAAGAGACCCAGTACTTC. The variable domain in full, completed from reference TRBV5-1 and TRBJ2-5, reads KAGVTQTPRYLIKTRGQQVTLSCSPISGHRSVSWYQQTPGQGLQFLFEYFSETQRNKGNFPGRFSGRQFSNSRSEMNVSTLELGDSALYLCASKHGILAGGQETQYFGPGTRLLVL.

The chain is built from TRBV5-1 and TRBJ2-2, with D perhaps matching TRBD2 (6 bases). The CDR3 spans 16 residues. The ends were cut back, 4 bases at V and 5 bases at J, with 18 bases in the middle. Germline lookup yields CDR1 SGHRS and CDR2 YFSETQ. The CDR3 sequence: CASSPRGNQVTGELFF. Written as DNA, the CDR3 is TGCGCCAGCAGCCCGCGGGGAAATCAAGTTACCGGGGAGCTGTTTTTT.

The chain employs TRBV10-3 and TRBJ1-1; 8 bases are shared with TRBD1. Germline V CDR1 and CDR2: ENHRY, SYGVKD. The CDR3 length is 12 residues. V lost 7 bases and J lost 4; bases outside the gene matches: 2. The CDR3 sequence: CAIKTGGTEAFF. As DNA, the CDR3 is TGTGCCATCAAAACAGGGGGCACTGAAGCTTTCTTT.

The CDR3 reads CASSFETSGSNEQFF. In nucleotides, the CDR3 is TGCGCCAGCAGCTTCGAGACTAGCGGCTCCAATGAGCAGTTCTTC. This chain connects TRBV5-1 to TRBJ2-1; 9 bases align to TRBD2. This CDR3 spans 15 amino acids. CDR1 and CDR2 (germline): SGHRS, YFSETQ. J was trimmed by 6 bases and V by 2 bases; bases with no gene match: 6.

The rearrangement joins TRBV5-1 to TRBJ1-1, with 7 bases aligning to TRBD1. CDR1 is SGHRS, CDR2 YFSETQ, per germline. Unmatched junction bases numbered 12, after V lost 4 bases and J lost 3 bases. This CDR3 has 16 amino acids. The CDR3 is CASSRGTVSGDTEAFF. Written as DNA, the CDR3 is TGCGCCAGCAGCCGAGGGACAGTTAGCGGGGACACTGAAGCTTTCTTT.